This T cell receptor (beta chain) came from a study of blood T cell repertoires in COVID-19. Study background: Sites across the United States, Italy and Spain contributed samples from acute and convalescent COVID-19. T cells, B-cell-depleted T cells, or PBMCs supplied cDNA or gDNA.

This clone came up many times. Under the authors' procedure: Amplifying reference gene primers gave estimates of nucleated cell counts. Using immunoSEQ multiplex PCR, the repertoire was profiled, and TCRdb retains in-frame clones only, with some absent. The DNA gave D and trimming, while V, J and clone size come from that table. The sample lists approximately 180,000 clones, 70% to 90% occurring once. V lost 2 bases and J 5 bases, leaving 12 bases between the germline ends. This CDR3 is built from 14 residues. The germline V gene has CDR1 LNHNV and CDR2 YYDKDF (reference sequence). The clonotype was recovered from an elderly woman with acute or convalescent COVID-19. Input material: peripheral blood. The chain links TRBV15 to TRBJ2-5; D is perhaps TRBD2 (6 bases). The CDR3: CATSRSGGIETQYF. CDR3 coding DNA: TGTGCCACCAGCAGAAGTGGGGGGATCGAGACCCAGTACTTC.